This entry lists 15 T cell receptor beta chains sequenced from one sample in a study of spatial heterogeneity in lung cancer. Time point of the sample: sample taken at primary tumor resection. These TCRs' antigens remain unknown. One entry per CDR3 protein results from TCRdb running MiXCR on the 5' RACE reads. Among some 20,000 distinct CDR3 sequences listed, 7% to 8% were seen once. Study-wide results and limits: Expanded alpha and beta TCR counts within tumors tracked tumor mutation counts.

This specimen consisted of lung tumor tissue, obtained at surgery. These TCRs come from a female donor with early-stage non-small cell lung cancer.

This clonotype showed up many times. The CDR3 protein is CSARAFGTPKETQYF. CDR3 nucleotide sequence: TGCAGTGCTAGAGCATTCGGGACACCGAAGGAGACCCAGTACTTC. The V and J genes are TRBV20-1 and TRBJ2-5; TRBD1 might be the D (6 bases). Germline V gene sequence: CDR1 DFQATT, CDR2 SNEGSKA (reference sequence). Trimming took off 1 base at V and 5 bases at J, with 17 bases between the two ends. The CDR3 loop spans 15 amino acids.

This clonotype came up a few times. This chain links TRBV20-1 with TRBJ2-3; TRBD2 might be the D (5 bases). This CDR3 spans 14 amino acids. V was trimmed by 0 bases and J by 5 bases, leaving 12 bases between them. Germline assignment: CDR1 DFQATT and CDR2 SNEGSKA (reference sequence). The CDR3 is CSARDYARGDTQYF. The CDR3 region has the DNA TGCAGTGCTAGAGATTATGCCCGGGGAGATACGCAGTATTTT.

This clonotype was seen many times. V gene TRBV28 combines with J gene TRBJ1-2, with TRBD1 matching 8 bases. The CDR3 sequence is 14 residues long. Germline lookup yields CDR1 MDHEN and CDR2 SYDVKM. The junction had 11 bases not matched to a gene; V was cut back by 6 bases and J by 8 bases. In DNA form, the CDR3 reads TGTGCCAGCAGACTCCGGACAGGGCTCACGGGCTACACCTTC. This sequence encodes CASRLRTGLTGYTF.

This clonotype was counted at least ten times. This chain uses TRBV6-1 with TRBJ1-1; no clear D. The CDR3 is made up of 13 amino acids. Germline V gene lookup returns CDR1 MNHNS and CDR2 SASEGT. The V gene lost 6 bases and the J gene lost 2 bases, with 10 bases spanning the gap. The CDR3 here is CASRQNGNTEAFF. Here the CDR3 DNA reads TGTGCCAGCAGGCAGAACGGAAACACTGAAGCTTTCTTT.

This clonotype is medium-sized (0.01 to 0.1%) within its sample. V gene TRBV2 combines with J gene TRBJ1-6, with D uncertain. The CDR3 sequence is 13 residues long. Germline lookup yields CDR1 SNHLY and CDR2 FYNNEI. Trimming stripped 3 bases from V and 10 bases from J, with 10 bases between. The CDR3 region is CASSDRLGSPLHF. In DNA, the CDR3 is TGTGCCAGCAGTGACAGGTTGGGGTCACCCCTCCACTTT.

This clonotype came up a few times. The chain uses TRBV7-2 and TRBJ2-2, with D unresolved. Trimming removed 7 bases at V and 4 bases at J, with 10 bases between. CDR3 length equals 13 residues. Looked up from germline, CDR1 is SGHTA and CDR2 is FQGNSA. The CDR3 here is CASTYARTGELFF. The CDR3 DNA follows: TGTGCCAGCACCTATGCGCGCACCGGGGAGCTGTTTTTT.

At least ten counts were recorded for this clonotype. The chain employs TRBV6-2 or TRBV6-3 and TRBJ1-1, with 7 nucleotides matching TRBD1. CDR1 and CDR2 (germline): MNHEY, SVGEGT. This CDR3 is built from 14 residues. With V trimmed by 5 bases and J by 4 bases, 7 bases remained unmatched. The CDR3 sequence is CASSDEGASTEAFF. The CDR3 DNA follows: TGTGCCAGCAGTGACGAGGGGGCTTCCACTGAAGCTTTCTTT.

This clonotype was found many times. At one of its ends the junction is not consistent with the germline gene, which may arise from a read error. The chain couples TRBV13 to TRBJ2-7; the D call may be TRBD1 or TRBD2 (6 bases each). The CDR3 is 15 residues long. Germline values: CDR1 PRHDT, CDR2 FYEKMQ (reference sequence). The CDR3 region has the DNA TGTGCCAGCAGATTAGGCGGGACAACTGGCTACGAGCAGTACTTC. It translates to CASRLGGTTGYEQYF. Combining the CDR3 with reference TRBV13 and TRBJ2-7 gives the whole variable domain AAGVIQSPRHLIKEKRETATLKCYPIPRHDTVYWYQQGPGQDPQFLISFYEKMQSDKGSIPDRFSAQQFSDYHSELNMSSLELGDSALYFCASRLGGTTGYEQYFGPGTRLTVT.

This clonotype occurred a few times. V and J are TRBV7-2 and TRBJ2-5, with D uncertain. CDR1 and CDR2 (germline): SGHTA, FQGNSA. Trimming shortened V by 4 bases and J by 1 base, and 10 bases separated the two germline ends. The CDR3 runs to 14 residues. In DNA form, the CDR3 reads TGTGCCAGCAGCTACCAAGTGGGCCAAGAGACCCAGTACTTC. Translating it yields CASSYQVGQETQYF.

This clonotype has only one observation. The chain recombines TRBV7-3 with TRBJ2-3; 10 nucleotides line up with TRBD2. V lost 5 bases, J lost 14 bases, and 7 bases stayed unmatched. In germline, CDR1 is SGHTA, CDR2 FQGTGA. The CDR3 spans 12 residues. The CDR3 coding sequence is TGTGCCAGCAGCACAGTAGCGGGGGGCCTGTATTTT. This sequence encodes CASSTVAGGLYF. Drawing the rest from reference TRBV7-3 and TRBJ2-3, the complete variable domain is GAGVSQTPSNKVTEKGKYVELRCDPISGHTALYWYRQSLGQGPEFLIYFQGTGAADDSGLPNDRFFAVRPEGSVSTLKIQRTERGDSAVYLCASSTVAGGLYFGPGTRLTVL.

This clonotype came up many times. This sequence joins TRBV3-1 and TRBJ2-5; maybe TRBD2 (5 bases). Germline loops: CDR1 LGHDT, CDR2 YNNKEL (reference sequence). This CDR3 spans 15 amino acids. V lost 6 bases and J lost 1, with 15 bases in between. The CDR3 sequence is CASSRRGIVQETQYF. Here the CDR3 DNA reads TGTGCCAGCAGTCGCCGGGGAATCGTCCAAGAGACCCAGTACTTC.

At least ten counts were recorded for this clonotype. V gene TRBV7-3 combines with J gene TRBJ1-2, with no clear D. The V end lost 0 bases, the J end lost 7 bases, and 9 bases lay between the germline ends. The CDR3 contains 13 residues. Germline CDR1 is SGHTA and CDR2 is FQGTGA. CDR3 amino acids: CASSLTGGSGYTF. The CDR3 DNA reads as TGTGCCAGCAGCTTAACGGGCGGGAGTGGCTACACCTTC.

The chain links TRBV20-1 to TRBJ2-1; 10 bases fit TRBD2. The germline V gene encodes CDR1 DFQATT and CDR2 SNEGSKA (reference sequence). The J segment lost 4 bases and the V segment lost 6 bases, leaving 9 bases of the junction unmatched. The CDR3 is 15 residues long. This chain's CDR3 is CSAPHLAGAYNEQFF. The CDR3 DNA follows: TGCAGTGCCCCCCACCTAGCGGGGGCTTACAATGAGCAGTTCTTC.

This clonotype was recorded at least ten times. The chain carries TRBV19 and TRBJ2-3; maybe TRBD2 (5 bases). V was pared by 3 bases and J by 5 bases, with 15 bases between. This CDR3 is built from 15 residues. Germline V gene lookup returns CDR1 LNHDA and CDR2 SQIVND (reference sequence). The CDR3 is CASSMLSGREDTQYF. CDR3 DNA: TGTGCCAGTAGTATGCTGAGCGGTAGAGAAGATACGCAGTATTTT.

This clonotype was seen many times. The J gene is TRBJ2-5, the V gene TRBV2, with 9 bases fitting TRBD1. The CDR3 runs to 13 residues. V was clipped by 8 bases and J by 3 bases; unmatched bases: 4. CDR1 and CDR2 (germline): SNHLY, FYNNEI. In DNA form, the CDR3 reads TGTGCCAGCCTGGGACAGGGCGAAGAGACCCAGTACTTC. Translation: CASLGQGEETQYF.